One and the same sample provided the 25 T cell receptor beta chains below, sequenced in a study of T cells in Graves' hyperthyroidism and ophthalmopathy. Amplification targeted TCR beta CDR3 regions from RNA transcripts. HTBI primers drove first-round RT-PCR of the TCR CDR3. TCRdb re-analysed the multiplex PCR reads in MiXCR, keeping a single row per CDR3 protein. The sample lists 400,000 to 600,000 distinct CDR3 sequences; roughly 20% were seen once. Sequencing input: blood. Receptor source: a man younger than 30 with Graves' hyperthyroidism.

The chain is built from TRBV2 and TRBJ1-1, with a tentative D call TRBD1 (6 bases). The V gene lost 7 bases and the J gene lost 5 bases, with 14 bases spanning the gap. This CDR3 region has 13 residues. Germline values: CDR1 SNHLY, CDR2 FYNNEI. In DNA, the CDR3 is TGTGCCAGCACGGGACAACCTAGGACTGAAGCTTTCTTT. Translation: CASTGQPRTEAFF.

This clonotype was observed at least ten times. This chain links TRBV28 with TRBJ2-2; D possibly uses TRBD1 or TRBD2 (5 bases each). V was shortened by 6 bases and J by 5 bases, with 16 bases between the two germline ends. This CDR3 contains 15 residues. Germline lookup yields CDR1 MDHEN and CDR2 SYDVKM. CDR3 coding DNA: TGTGCCAGCAGCCCCGCCGGGGCAGGTACCGGGGAGCTGTTTTTT. This translates into CASSPAGAGTGELFF.

The chain has TRBV6-1 and TRBJ1-2; D is uncertain. The germline V gene has CDR1 MNHNS and CDR2 SASEGT. Trimming cost V 3 bases and J 4 bases, with 15 bases left between them. This CDR3 spans 15 amino acids. CDR3 coding DNA: TGTGCCAGCAGTGAGGGCGTTTTTTCCACCTATGGCTACACCTTC. Translation: CASSEGVFSTYGYTF.

The chain combines TRBV2 with TRBJ1-1, with 8 bases matching TRBD1. The CDR3 loop spans 14 amino acids. Germline V gene data show CDR1 as SNHLY and CDR2 as FYNNEI. V was pared by 3 bases and J by 6 bases, with 6 bases of the junction left unmatched. CDR3 protein: CASSDRTGLAEAFF. CDR3 bases: TGTGCCAGCAGTGACAGGACAGGGTTGGCTGAAGCTTTCTTT.

This clonotype was seen at least ten times. The V call is TRBV6-1, the J call TRBJ1-1; 7 positions agree with TRBD1. The germline V gene has CDR1 MNHNS and CDR2 SASEGT. J lost 2 bases, V lost 6 bases, and 9 bases had no gene match. The CDR3 length is 15 residues. The CDR3 sequence: CASRGQGVGNTEAFF. The CDR3 DNA reads TGTGCCAGCAGGGGCCAGGGGGTGGGCAACACTGAAGCTTTCTTT.

The chain employs TRBV7-9 and TRBJ1-6; D unresolved. The germline V gene encodes CDR1 SEHNR and CDR2 FQNEAQ (reference sequence). The CDR3 spans 15 residues. Between the trimmed V and J ends, which lost 1 base and 8 bases, there was a span of 12 bases. The DNA for the CDR3 is TGTGCCAGCAGCTTAGTAGGCACGGGCGATTCACCCCTCCACTTT. Amino acid sequence: CASSLVGTGDSPLHF.

The chain is built from TRBV12-3 or TRBV12-4 and TRBJ1-1; a possible D gene is TRBD1 (5 bases). With 5 bases removed from V and 8 bases from J, the gap between germline ends came to 15 bases. This CDR3 is 13 amino acids long. The CDR3: CASSPHGTAEAFF. Written as DNA, the CDR3 is TGTGCCAGCAGTCCCCACGGGACGGCCGAAGCTTTCTTT.

The chain recombines TRBV6-5 with TRBJ2-7; D uncertain. Trimming pared 4 bases from V and 2 bases from J, leaving 18 bases between. Looked up from germline, CDR1 is MNHEY and CDR2 is SVGAGI. This CDR3 contains 16 residues. The CDR3 loop is CASSSNGPSFTYEQYF. CDR3 DNA: TGTGCCAGCAGTTCCAACGGGCCTTCGTTCACCTACGAGCAGTACTTC.

This clonotype came up many times. The chain employs TRBV11-2 and TRBJ2-4; the D gene could be TRBD1 or TRBD2 (5 bases each). Germline values: CDR1 SGHAT, CDR2 FQNNGV. CDR3 length equals 13 residues. V shed 8 bases and J shed 0 bases, with 8 bases lying between them. The CDR3 loop is CASGDVAKNIQYF. In DNA, the CDR3 is TGTGCCAGCGGGGACGTAGCCAAAAACATTCAGTACTTC.

In its sample, this clonotype was seen many times. This chain links TRBV7-9 with TRBJ2-7; 7 bases are a match to TRBD1. Germline CDR1 reads SEHNR; CDR2 reads FQNEAQ (reference sequence). The CDR3 sequence is 14 residues long. The trim removed 3 bases at V and 0 bases at J, leaving 2 bases unmatched. This CDR3 reads CASSFGTASYEQYF. The CDR3 DNA is TGTGCCAGCAGCTTTGGGACAGCCTCCTACGAGCAGTACTTC.

This chain uses TRBV6-5 with TRBJ1-3; D is unclear. Looked up from germline, CDR1 is MNHEY and CDR2 is SVGAGI. Between the trimmed V and J ends, which lost 4 bases and 0 bases, there was a span of 7 bases. The CDR3 sequence is 14 residues long. In DNA form, the CDR3 reads TGTGCCAGCAGTTTGGTGAACTCTGGAAACACCATATATTTT. Translation: CASSLVNSGNTIYF.

This clonotype was recorded at least ten times. The CDR3 loop reads CASNYQGGAEAFF. CDR3 coding DNA: TGCGCCAGCAATTACCAGGGGGGAGCTGAAGCTTTCTTT. The chain recombines TRBV5-1 with TRBJ1-1; TRBD1 aligns across 7 bases. J gave up 6 bases and V 6 bases, and 8 bases lay outside the gene matches. Germline CDR1 and CDR2: SGHRS and YFSETQ. The CDR3 covers 13 residues.

This clonotype has at least ten counts. This chain uses TRBV20-1 with TRBJ1-1; D might be TRBD1 (5 bases). V was shortened by 1 base and J by 4 bases, with 13 bases between the two germline ends. Germline lookup yields CDR1 DFQATT and CDR2 SNEGSKA (reference sequence). This CDR3 has 14 residues. As DNA, the CDR3 is TGCAGTGCTAGAGGGGGCTCTGCGTTCACTGAAGCTTTCTTT. This sequence encodes CSARGGSAFTEAFF.

This clonotype was found many times. Without the conserved terminal phenylalanine or tryptophan, this CDR3 likely stems from a read error. The gene calls are TRBV20-1 and TRBJ1-2; D is undetermined. The CDR3 covers 12 residues. V was cut by 1 base and J by 4 bases, with 7 bases left in between. From germline, CDR1 is DFQATT and CDR2 SNEGSKA (reference sequence). Here the CDR3 reads CSARARTYGYTL. The CDR3 DNA sequence: TGCAGTGCTAGAGCGCGGACCTATGGCTACACCCTC.

This clonotype was picked up many times. The J gene is TRBJ1-1, the V gene TRBV6-5; no clear D. CDR1 is MNHEY, CDR2 SVGAGI, per germline. The CDR3 is made up of 14 amino acids. The ends were cut back, 2 bases at V and 0 bases at J, with 7 bases in the middle. The CDR3 nucleotides read TGTGCCAGCAGTTACGAGGACTTGAACACTGAAGCTTTCTTT. Its translation: CASSYEDLNTEAFF.

Turning to this clonotype: A much larger clone lies one base from this, so it may be a read error. This chain uses TRBV4-1 with TRBJ2-7, with 7 positions matching TRBD1. After removal of 0 bases from V and 2 bases from J, the junction contained 4 bases not matched to a gene. The germline V gene encodes CDR1 MGHRA and CDR2 YSYEKL. The CDR3 spans 15 residues. CDR3 sequence (DNA): TGCGCCAGCAGCCAAGAAGACAGGGAAACCTACGAGCAGTACTTC. Translating gives CASSQEDRETYEQYF.

This clonotype has a count of ten or more. The chain joins TRBV6-1 to TRBJ2-7, with TRBD1 matching 12 bases. V dropped 5 bases and J dropped 5; count of bases not matched to a gene: 10. The germline CDR1 and CDR2 sequences are MNHNS and SASEGT. This CDR3 contains 16 residues. CDR3 nucleotide sequence: TGTGCCAGCAGTCAAATGTCAGGGACAGGGGGCGACGAGCAGTACTTC. Translation gives CASSQMSGTGGDEQYF.

This clonotype was counted at least ten times. V and J are TRBV7-9 and TRBJ2-7; D is perhaps TRBD1 (9 bases). This CDR3 is 20 amino acids long. The germline gives CDR1 SEHNR, CDR2 FQNEAQ (reference sequence). Trimming took off 5 bases at V and 2 bases at J, with 31 bases between the two ends. In DNA, the CDR3 is TGTGCCAGCAGCCGACGGGGGGGACAGGGAGTAAGAGCGGTCGCCTACGAGCAGTACTTC. This gives the protein CASSRRGGQGVRAVAYEQYF.

The chain has TRBV6-1 and TRBJ2-2, with D possibly being TRBD2 (7 bases). The germline V and J ends were trimmed by 5 bases and 4 bases, with 14 bases remaining between them. CDR3 size: 15 residues. CDR1 MNHNS and CDR2 SASEGT come from the germline V gene. The CDR3 nucleotides read TGTGCCAGCAGTCTGGGGGGGCCAGGCACCGGGGAGCTGTTTTTT. As protein: CASSLGGPGTGELFF.

The sample holds a few counts of this clonotype. This chain uses TRBV12-5 with TRBJ2-5, with D tentatively TRBD1 (7 bases). CDR1 and CDR2 (germline): LGHNT, FRNRAP. The ends were cut back, 6 bases at V and 3 bases at J, with 14 bases in the middle. The CDR3 is 14 amino acids. The CDR3 coding sequence is TGTGCTAGTGGACGCGGGACAGAAGAAGAGACCCAGTACTTC. Protein sequence: CASGRGTEEETQYF.

This clonotype came up many times. V is TRBV12-3 or TRBV12-4 and J is TRBJ1-5, with 8 bases that match TRBD1. V dropped 3 bases and J dropped 2; count of bases not matched to a gene: 3. This CDR3 has 15 amino acids. CDR3 bases: TGTGCCAGCAGTTTGGGACAGGAGGGCAATCAGCCCCAGCATTTT. Translating gives CASSLGQEGNQPQHF.

The table lists this clonotype with a few counts. This may come from a read error, since a much larger clone is one base off. The V call is TRBV7-2, the J call TRBJ2-7; 7 positions match TRBD2. CDR1 SGHTA and CDR2 FQGNSA come from the germline V gene. The CDR3 is made up of 14 amino acids. The CDR3 spells CAGSLAGGDYEQYF. The CDR3 bases are TGTGCCGGCAGCTTAGCGGGCGGGGATTACGAGCAGTACTTC.

This clonotype was counted many times. The CDR3 loop is CAWGVPFNYGYTF. The CDR3 bases are TGTGCCTGGGGGGTTCCGTTTAACTATGGCTACACCTTC. V gene TRBV30 combines with J gene TRBJ1-2; D gene ambiguous. The CDR3 spans 13 residues. V was cut by 5 bases and J by 1 base, with 11 bases left in between. The V gene's germline CDR1 is GTSNPN and CDR2 SVGIG (reference sequence).

This clonotype has at least ten counts. The CDR3 nucleotides read TGTGCCAGCAGTGTCGCACAGGGCACTGAAGCTTTCTTT. It translates to CASSVAQGTEAFF. The rearrangement uses TRBV6-1 and TRBJ1-1; a weak D match, TRBD1 (6 bases). V lost 4 bases to trimming and J lost 4 bases, with 10 bases between them. Germline V gives CDR1 MNHNS, CDR2 SASEGT. This CDR3 region has 13 residues.

The chain links TRBV6-1 to TRBJ2-7; TRBD2 agrees at 13 bases. Germline-derived CDR1 and CDR2 are MNHNS and SASEGT. V lost 9 bases and J lost 3; bases outside the gene matches: 5. The CDR3 runs 14 residues. Written as DNA, the CDR3 is TGTGCCAGTCAAGGACTAGCGGGGGACTACGAGCAGTACTTC. This encodes CASQGLAGDYEQYF.